One T cell receptor beta chain is described in this entry. Its antigen is undetermined. The data originate from a study of cytomegalovirus exposure and HLA in healthy donors. Researchers ran the PCR with 60 Vbeta and 13 Jbeta primers. Clones were read by immunoSEQ multiplex PCR, and TCRdb kept only the in-frame ones, dropping some. The sample includes approximately 100,000 clones, around 59% of them seen just once. The V end lost 4 bases, the J end lost 8 bases, and 21 bases lay between the germline ends. This CDR3 has 16 residues. Germline V gene data show CDR1 as SGHTA and CDR2 as FQGNSA. For this donor, CMV serostatus was not recorded. Points from the study as a whole: The study listed approximately 160 cytomegalovirus-associated TCR beta chains. Common viral pathogens were later found to be apparently linked to several of the most significant clusters. In a later analysis, at a false discovery rate of 0.05, roughly 16,000 TCR beta sequences matched HLA alleles.

J is TRBJ2-1 and V is TRBV7-2; tentative D call: TRBD2 (5 bases). The clonotype originates from a human donor in good health. Sequencing input: PBMCs. CDR3 bases: TGTGCCAGCAGCTGGAGCTTTACTAGAAGACGCGATGAGCAGTTCTTC. Its protein is CASSWSFTRRRDEQFF.